The table lists the clone carrying this TCR beta chain with a few counts. The sample comes from a study of blood T cells in healthy people across ages. A sample-barcoded 5' primer and a J-beta primer mix were used in a second PCR of about 7 to 12 cycles. Tagging of each cDNA molecule was performed by a template-switch adaptor with 12 random nucleotides. TCRdb reprocessed the 5' RACE reads with MiXCR, giving one entry per CDR3 protein. The table records fewer than 650,000 distinct CDR3 sequences, about 27% of them present only once. Trimming removed 1 base at V and 6 bases at J, with 17 bases between. The CDR3 length is 16 residues. Germline V CDR1 and CDR2: SGHRS, YFSETQ. Healthy Caucasian individuals from Russia aged about 6 to 90 served as donors. The same specimen was also included in a second study, on T cells of mothers and their children. Per that paper: Both sample barcodes and 2-4 random nucleotides came from the M1S primer of the second PCR.

The chain carries TRBV5-1 and TRBJ1-5; the D gene is possibly TRBD1 (5 bases). This receptor was identified in a boy aged 2 to 10 in good health. Sequencing was carried out using blood. The CDR3 loop reads CASSLRPGGSVQPQHF. The CDR3 nucleotides read TGCGCCAGCAGCTTGCGCCCTGGGGGAAGTGTTCAGCCCCAGCATTTT.